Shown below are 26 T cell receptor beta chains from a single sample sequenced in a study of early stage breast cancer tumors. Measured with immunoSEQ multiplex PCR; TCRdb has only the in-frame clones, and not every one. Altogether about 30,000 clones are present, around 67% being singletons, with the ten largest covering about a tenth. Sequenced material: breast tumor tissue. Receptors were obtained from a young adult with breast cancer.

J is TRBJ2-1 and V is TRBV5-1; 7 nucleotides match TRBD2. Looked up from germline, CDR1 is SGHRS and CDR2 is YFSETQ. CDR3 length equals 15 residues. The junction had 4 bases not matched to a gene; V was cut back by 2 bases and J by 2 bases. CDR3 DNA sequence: TGCGCCAGCAGCTTCGACGGGAGGCCCTACAATGAGCAGTTCTTC. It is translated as CASSFDGRPYNEQFF.

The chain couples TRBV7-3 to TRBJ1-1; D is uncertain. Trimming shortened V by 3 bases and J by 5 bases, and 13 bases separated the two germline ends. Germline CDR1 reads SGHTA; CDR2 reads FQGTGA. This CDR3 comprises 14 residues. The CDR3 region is CASSFGPRGTEAFF. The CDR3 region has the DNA TGTGCCAGCAGCTTCGGACCCCGCGGGACTGAAGCTTTCTTT.

The CDR3 sequence is CASSPGNTIYF. The DNA for the CDR3 is TGTGCCAGCTCACCCGGAAACACCATATATTTT. V usage is TRBV18 and J usage is TRBJ1-3, with D hard to call. Germline CDR1 and CDR2: KGHSH and LQKENI. The ends were cut back, 3 bases at V and 4 bases at J, with 1 base in the middle. This CDR3 spans 11 amino acids.

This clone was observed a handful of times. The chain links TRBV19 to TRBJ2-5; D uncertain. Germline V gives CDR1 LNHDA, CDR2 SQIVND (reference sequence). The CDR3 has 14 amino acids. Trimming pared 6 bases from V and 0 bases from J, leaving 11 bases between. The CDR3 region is CASSTMGYQETQYF. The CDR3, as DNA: TGTGCCAGTAGCACAATGGGGTACCAAGAGACCCAGTACTTC.

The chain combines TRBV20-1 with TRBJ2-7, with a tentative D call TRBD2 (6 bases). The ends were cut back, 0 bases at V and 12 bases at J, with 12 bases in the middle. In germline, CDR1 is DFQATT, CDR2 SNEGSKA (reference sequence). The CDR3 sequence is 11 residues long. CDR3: CSARDQWGVYF. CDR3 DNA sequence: TGCAGTGCTAGAGATCAGTGGGGGGTGTACTTC.

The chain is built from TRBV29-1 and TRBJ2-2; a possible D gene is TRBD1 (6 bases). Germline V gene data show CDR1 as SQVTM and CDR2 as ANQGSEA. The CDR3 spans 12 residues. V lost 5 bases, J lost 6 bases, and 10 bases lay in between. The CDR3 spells CSVSTGSGELFF. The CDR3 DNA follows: TGCAGCGTTTCTACAGGGTCCGGGGAGCTGTTTTTT.

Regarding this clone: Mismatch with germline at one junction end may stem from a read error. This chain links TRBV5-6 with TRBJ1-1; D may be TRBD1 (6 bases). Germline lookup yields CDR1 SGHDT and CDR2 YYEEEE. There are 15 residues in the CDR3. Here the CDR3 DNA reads TGTGCCAGCAGCTTCTTCCTACAGGGTAGGGGGGCCCCTGGGTTT. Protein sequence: CASSFFLQGRGAPGF.

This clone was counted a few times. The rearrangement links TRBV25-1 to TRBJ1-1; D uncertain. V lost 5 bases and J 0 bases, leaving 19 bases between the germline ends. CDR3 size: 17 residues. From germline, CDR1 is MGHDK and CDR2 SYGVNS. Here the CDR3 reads CASSSSPGRELNTEAFF. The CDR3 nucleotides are TGTGCCAGCAGTTCCTCTCCTGGACGGGAACTGAACACTGAAGCTTTCTTT.

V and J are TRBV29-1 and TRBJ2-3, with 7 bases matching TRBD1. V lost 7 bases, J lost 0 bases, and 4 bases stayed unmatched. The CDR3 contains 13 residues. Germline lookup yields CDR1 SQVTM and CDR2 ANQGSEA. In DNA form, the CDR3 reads TGCAGCGGGACAGGATCTAGCACAGATACGCAGTATTTT. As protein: CSGTGSSTDTQYF.

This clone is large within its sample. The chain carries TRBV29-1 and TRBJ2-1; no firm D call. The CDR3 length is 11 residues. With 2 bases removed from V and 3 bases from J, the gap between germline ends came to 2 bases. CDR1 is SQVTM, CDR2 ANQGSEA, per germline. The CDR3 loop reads CSVEHYNEQFF. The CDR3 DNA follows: TGCAGCGTTGAACACTACAATGAGCAGTTCTTC.

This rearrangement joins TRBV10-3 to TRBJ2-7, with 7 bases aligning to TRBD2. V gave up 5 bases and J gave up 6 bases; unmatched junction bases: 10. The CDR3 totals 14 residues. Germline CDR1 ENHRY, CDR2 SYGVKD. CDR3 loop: CAISSGAGVLEQYF. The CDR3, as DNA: TGTGCCATCAGTTCCGGGGCGGGAGTCCTCGAGCAGTACTTC.

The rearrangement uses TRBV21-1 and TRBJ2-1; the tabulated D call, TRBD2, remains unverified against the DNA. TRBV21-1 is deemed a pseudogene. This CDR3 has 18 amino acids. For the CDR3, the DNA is TGTGCCAGCAGCAAAGAGGGGACTAGCGGGAGGGCCTACAATGAGCAGTTCTTC. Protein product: CASSKEGTSGRAYNEQFF.

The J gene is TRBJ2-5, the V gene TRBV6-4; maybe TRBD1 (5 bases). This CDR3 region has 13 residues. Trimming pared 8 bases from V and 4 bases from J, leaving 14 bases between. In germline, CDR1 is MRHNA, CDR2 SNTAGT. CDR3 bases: TGTGCCAGCGCTAGGGGATCTGGAGAGACCCAGTACTTC. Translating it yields CASARGSGETQYF.

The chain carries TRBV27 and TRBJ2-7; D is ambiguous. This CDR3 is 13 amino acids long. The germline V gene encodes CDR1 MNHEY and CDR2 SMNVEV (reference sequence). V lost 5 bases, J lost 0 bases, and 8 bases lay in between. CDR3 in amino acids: CASSQLISYEQYF. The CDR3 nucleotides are TGTGCCAGCAGTCAACTGATCTCCTACGAGCAGTACTTC.

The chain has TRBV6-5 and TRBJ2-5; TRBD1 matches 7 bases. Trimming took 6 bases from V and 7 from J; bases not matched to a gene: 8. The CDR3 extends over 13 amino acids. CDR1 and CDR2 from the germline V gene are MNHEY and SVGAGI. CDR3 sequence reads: CASRGQSLGTQYF. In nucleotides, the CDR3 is TGTGCCAGCAGGGGACAGTCCCTTGGGACCCAGTACTTC.

The CDR3 is CAWSVGAGELFF. CDR3 nucleotide sequence: TGTGCCTGGAGTGTAGGAGCCGGGGAGCTGTTTTTT. The V call is TRBV30, the J call TRBJ2-2; D unresolved. This CDR3 has 12 amino acids. The V gene lost 0 bases and the J gene lost 6 bases, with 5 bases spanning the gap. The germline V gene has CDR1 GTSNPN and CDR2 SVGIG (reference sequence).

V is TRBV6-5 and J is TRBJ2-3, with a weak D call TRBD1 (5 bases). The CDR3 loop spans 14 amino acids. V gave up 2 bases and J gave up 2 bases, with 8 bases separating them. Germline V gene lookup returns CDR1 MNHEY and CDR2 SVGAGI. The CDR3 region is CASSYGAATDTQYF. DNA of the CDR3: TGTGCCAGCAGTTACGGGGCGGCCACAGATACGCAGTATTTT.

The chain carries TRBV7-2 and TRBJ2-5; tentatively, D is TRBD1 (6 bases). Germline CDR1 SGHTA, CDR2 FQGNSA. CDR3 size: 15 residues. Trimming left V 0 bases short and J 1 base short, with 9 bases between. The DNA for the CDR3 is TGTGCCAGCAGCTTAGCGGGACACATCCAAGAGACCCAGTACTTC. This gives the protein CASSLAGHIQETQYF.

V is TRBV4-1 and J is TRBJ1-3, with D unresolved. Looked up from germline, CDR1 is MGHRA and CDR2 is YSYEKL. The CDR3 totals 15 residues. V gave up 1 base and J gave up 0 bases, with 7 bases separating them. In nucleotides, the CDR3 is TGCGCCAGCAGCCAAGGCCACGACTCTGGAAACACCATATATTTT. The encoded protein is CASSQGHDSGNTIYF.

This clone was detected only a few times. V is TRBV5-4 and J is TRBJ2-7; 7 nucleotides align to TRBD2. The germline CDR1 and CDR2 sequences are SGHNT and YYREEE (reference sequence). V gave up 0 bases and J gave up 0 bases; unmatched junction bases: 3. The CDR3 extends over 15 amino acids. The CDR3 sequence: CASSLVAGASYEQYF. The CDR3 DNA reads TGTGCCAGCAGCTTGGTAGCGGGTGCCTCCTACGAGCAGTACTTC.

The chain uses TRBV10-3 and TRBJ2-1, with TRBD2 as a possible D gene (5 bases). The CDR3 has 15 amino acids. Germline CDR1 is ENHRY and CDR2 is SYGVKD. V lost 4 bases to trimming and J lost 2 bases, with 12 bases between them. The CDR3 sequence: CAISGDLGAYNEQFF. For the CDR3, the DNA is TGTGCCATCAGTGGGGATCTGGGAGCCTACAATGAGCAGTTCTTC.

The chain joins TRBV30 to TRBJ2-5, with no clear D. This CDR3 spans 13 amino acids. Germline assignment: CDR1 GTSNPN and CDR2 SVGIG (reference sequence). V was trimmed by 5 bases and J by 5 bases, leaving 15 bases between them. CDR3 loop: CAWSWVSGETQYF. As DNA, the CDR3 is TGTGCCTGGTCCTGGGTCTCCGGGGAGACCCAGTACTTC.

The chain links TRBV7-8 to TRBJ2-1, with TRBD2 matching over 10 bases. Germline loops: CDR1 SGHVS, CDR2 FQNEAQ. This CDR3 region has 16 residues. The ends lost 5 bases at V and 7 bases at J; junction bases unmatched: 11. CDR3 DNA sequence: TGTGCCAGCAGCCCAGAAGCGGGAGGGCATATAAATGAGCAGTTCTTC. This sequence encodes CASSPEAGGHINEQFF.

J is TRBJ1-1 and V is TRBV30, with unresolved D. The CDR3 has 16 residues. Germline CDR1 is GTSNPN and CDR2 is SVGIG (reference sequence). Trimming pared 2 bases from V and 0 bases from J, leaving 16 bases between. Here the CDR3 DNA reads TGTGCCTGGAGTTCCCGGGTTTTGGGGTTGAACACTGAAGCTTTCTTT. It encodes CAWSSRVLGLNTEAFF.

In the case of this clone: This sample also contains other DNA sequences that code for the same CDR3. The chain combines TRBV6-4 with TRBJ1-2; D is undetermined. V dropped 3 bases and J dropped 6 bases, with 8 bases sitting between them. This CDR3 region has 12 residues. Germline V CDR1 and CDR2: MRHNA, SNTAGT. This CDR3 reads CASSEGRDGYTF. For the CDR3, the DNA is TGTGCCAGCAGTGAGGGCCGGGATGGCTACACCTTC.

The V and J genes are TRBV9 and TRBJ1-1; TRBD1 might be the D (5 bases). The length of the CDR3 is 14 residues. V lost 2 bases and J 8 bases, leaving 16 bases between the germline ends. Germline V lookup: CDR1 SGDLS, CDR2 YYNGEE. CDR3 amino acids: CASSVGTGTGEAFF. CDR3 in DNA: TGTGCCAGCAGCGTCGGCACGGGGACGGGGGAAGCTTTCTTT.